This T cell receptor beta chain was captured by sequencing in a study of neurological immune-mediated disorders. Study-wide findings and caveats: A possible signature appeared as one related-CDR3 cluster, in which phylogenetic grouping placed the repertoires of 18 of 34 multiple sclerosis patients.

Trimming pared 0 bases from V and 3 bases from J, leaving 9 bases between. This CDR3 has 14 residues. Germline V lookup: CDR1 SGDLS, CDR2 YYNGEE. This clonotype was seen ten or more times. Its antigen remains unidentified. From the 5' RACE reads, TCRdb called clonotypes with MiXCR, one entry per CDR3 protein. This repertoire shows around 62,000 distinct CDR3 sequences, over 4% found once; its top ten account for about 2.4%. Sequencing used PBMCs. This TCR came from a middle-aged man with multiple sclerosis. J is TRBJ1-1 and V is TRBV9; D ambiguous. In nucleotides, the CDR3 is TGTGCCAGCAGCGTAGCCGGGCCCGACACTGAAGCTTTCTTT. This gives the protein CASSVAGPDTEAFF.